The clone carrying this T cell receptor (beta chain) was recorded once. Its specificity is unknown. Other DNA variants within this sample encode the same CDR3. All patients were mismatch repair deficient, assessed by either PCR or immunohistochemistry. TCR sequencing covered three patients who responded to pembrolizumab. Trimming removed 4 bases at V and 0 bases at J, with 11 bases between. CDR3 length: 14 amino acids. Per the germline V gene, CDR1 is SQVTM and CDR2 is ANQGSEA. The entry originates in a study of PD-1 blockade in mismatch repair-deficient tumors. Study as a whole: Patients had about a dozen mismatch repair-deficient cancer types, all previously treated and progressing.

Clones were sequenced by immunoSEQ multiplex PCR, and TCRdb holds only the in-frame ones, with some missing. The sample consists of under 20,000 clones, approximately 84% of them appearing once. Findings and limits, study-wide: Rapid post-treatment expansion, then contraction, generally preceding radiologic response, marked tumor-resident clones.

The gene calls are TRBV29-1 and TRBJ2-3; the D is unclear. This sequence originates from an adult with mismatch repair-deficient cancer. Sequenced material: PBMCs, taken 4 weeks after starting pembrolizumab. The CDR3 DNA follows: TGCAGCGTTGTAGAGATTACTAGCACAGATACGCAGTATTTT. It is translated as CSVVEITSTDTQYF.